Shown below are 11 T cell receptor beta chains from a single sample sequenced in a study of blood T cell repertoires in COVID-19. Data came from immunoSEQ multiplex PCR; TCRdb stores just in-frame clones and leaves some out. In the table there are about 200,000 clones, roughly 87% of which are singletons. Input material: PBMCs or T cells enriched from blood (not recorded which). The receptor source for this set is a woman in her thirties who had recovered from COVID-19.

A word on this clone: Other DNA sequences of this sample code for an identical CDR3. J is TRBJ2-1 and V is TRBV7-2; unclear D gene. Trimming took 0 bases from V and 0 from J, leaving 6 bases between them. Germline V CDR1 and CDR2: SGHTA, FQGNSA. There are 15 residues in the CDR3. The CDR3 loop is CASSLAGSSYNEQFF. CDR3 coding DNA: TGTGCCAGCAGCTTAGCGGGCAGCTCCTACAATGAGCAGTTCTTC.

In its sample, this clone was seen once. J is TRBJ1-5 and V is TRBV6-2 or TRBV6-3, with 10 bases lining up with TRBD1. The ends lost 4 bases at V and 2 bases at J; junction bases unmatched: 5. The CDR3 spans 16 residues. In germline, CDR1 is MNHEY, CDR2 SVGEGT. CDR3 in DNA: TGTGCCAGCAGTTTTATTGGGACAGGGGGCAATCAGCCCCAGCATTTT. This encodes CASSFIGTGGNQPQHF.

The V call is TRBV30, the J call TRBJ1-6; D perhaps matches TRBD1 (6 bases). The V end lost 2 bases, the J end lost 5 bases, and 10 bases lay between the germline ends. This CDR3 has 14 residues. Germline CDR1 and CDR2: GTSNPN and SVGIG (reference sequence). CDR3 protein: CAWSKGQHNSPLHF. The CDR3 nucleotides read TGTGCCTGGAGTAAAGGACAGCATAATTCACCCCTCCACTTT. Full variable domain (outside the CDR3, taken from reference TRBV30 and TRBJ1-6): SQTIHQWPATLVQPVGSPLSLECTVEGTSNPNLYWYRQAAGRGLQLLFYSVGIGQISSEVPQNLSASRPQDRQFILSSKKLLLSDSGFYLCAWSKGQHNSPLHFGNGTRLTVT.

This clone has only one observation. CDR3 amino acids: CASSITGFYNEQFF. The DNA for the CDR3 is TGTGCCAGTAGTATCACAGGGTTCTACAATGAGCAGTTCTTC. The chain couples TRBV19 to TRBJ2-1; D is possibly TRBD1 (6 bases). V lost 3 bases and J lost 3, with 9 bases in between. From germline, CDR1 is LNHDA and CDR2 SQIVND (reference sequence). CDR3 size: 14 residues.

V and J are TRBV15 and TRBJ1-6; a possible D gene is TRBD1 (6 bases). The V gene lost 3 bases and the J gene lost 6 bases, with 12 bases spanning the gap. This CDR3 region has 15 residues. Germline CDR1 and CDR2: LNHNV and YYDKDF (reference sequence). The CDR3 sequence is CATSRSRQVNSPLHF. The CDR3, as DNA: TGTGCCACCAGCAGGAGTAGACAGGTTAATTCACCCCTCCACTTT.

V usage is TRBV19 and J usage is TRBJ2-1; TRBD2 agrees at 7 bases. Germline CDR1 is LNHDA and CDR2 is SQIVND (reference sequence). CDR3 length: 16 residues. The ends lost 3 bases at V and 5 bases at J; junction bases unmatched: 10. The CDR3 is CASSIGEGGPNNEQFF. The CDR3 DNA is TGTGCCAGTAGTATCGGGGAGGGAGGGCCTAACAATGAGCAGTTCTTC.

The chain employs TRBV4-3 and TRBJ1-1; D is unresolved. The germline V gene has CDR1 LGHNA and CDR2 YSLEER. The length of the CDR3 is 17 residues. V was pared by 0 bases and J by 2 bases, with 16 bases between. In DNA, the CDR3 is TGCGCCAGCAGCCAAGATTGGAGTGTTGCGAAAAACACTGAAGCTTTCTTT. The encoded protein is CASSQDWSVAKNTEAFF.

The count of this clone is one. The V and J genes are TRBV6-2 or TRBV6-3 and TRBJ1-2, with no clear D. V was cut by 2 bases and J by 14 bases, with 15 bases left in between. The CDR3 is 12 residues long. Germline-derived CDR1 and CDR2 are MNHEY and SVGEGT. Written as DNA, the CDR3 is TGTGCCAGCAGTTACCTTGGCAGCGTTCGGACCTTC. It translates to CASSYLGSVRTF.

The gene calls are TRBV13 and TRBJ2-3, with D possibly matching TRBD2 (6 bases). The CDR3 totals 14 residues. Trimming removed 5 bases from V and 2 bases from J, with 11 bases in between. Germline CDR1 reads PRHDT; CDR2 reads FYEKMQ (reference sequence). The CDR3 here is CASSERVITDTQYF. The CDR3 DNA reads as TGTGCCAGCAGCGAGCGGGTCATCACAGATACGCAGTATTTT.

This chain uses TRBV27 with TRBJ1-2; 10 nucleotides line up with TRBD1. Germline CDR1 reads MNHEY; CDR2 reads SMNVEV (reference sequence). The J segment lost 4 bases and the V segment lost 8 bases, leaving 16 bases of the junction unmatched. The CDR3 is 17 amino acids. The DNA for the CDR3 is TGTGCCAGCGTTCCTTCCGGGACAGGGGACCGGCTCTATGGCTACACCTTC. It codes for CASVPSGTGDRLYGYTF.

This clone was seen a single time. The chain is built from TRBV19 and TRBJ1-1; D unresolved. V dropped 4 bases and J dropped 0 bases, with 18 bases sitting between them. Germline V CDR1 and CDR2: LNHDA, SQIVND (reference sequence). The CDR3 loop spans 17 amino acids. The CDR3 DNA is TGTGCCAGTAGTACAATGAAACACAATTACATGAACACTGAAGCTTTCTTT. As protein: CASSTMKHNYMNTEAFF.